The 31 T cell receptor beta chains below were found in one sample sequenced in a study of blood T cell dynamics during melanoma immunotherapy. Method: immunoSEQ multiplex PCR; TCRdb's copy keeps in-frame clones and lacks some. This sample yields more than 8,500 clones, of which about 86% are seen a single time; about 11% belongs to the top ten. Sample time point: pre-treatment baseline. Sample: blood, taken from a patient treated with checkpoint blockade. Receptor source: a human donor with melanoma.

V gene TRBV4-2 combines with J gene TRBJ1-1; the D gene is possibly TRBD1 (5 bases). The CDR3 has 15 residues. Per germline, CDR1 LGHNA and CDR2 YNFKEQ. V dropped 0 bases and J dropped 7 bases, with 15 bases sitting between them. The CDR3 bases are TGTGCCAGCAGCCAAGATCGGGACGGGTCGGGTGAAGCTTTCTTT. It translates to CASSQDRDGSGEAFF.

The V gene is TRBV29-1, the J gene TRBJ2-1; 9 bases map to TRBD1. Trimming at V came to 6 bases and at J to 13 bases, leaving 10 bases not matched to a gene. Per the germline V gene, CDR1 is SQVTM and CDR2 is ANQGSEA. This CDR3 has 12 amino acids. CDR3 DNA: TGCAGCGTGAGCCGGGACAGGGCGTTACAGTTCTTC. Amino acids: CSVSRDRALQFF.

The chain is built from TRBV6-1 and TRBJ1-5; 7 bases agree with TRBD1. Trimming removed 6 bases from V and 3 bases from J; junction bases left unmatched: 5. From germline, CDR1 is MNHNS and CDR2 SASEGT. The CDR3 totals 14 residues. CDR3 sequence: CASRGTESNQPQHF. The CDR3 DNA reads as TGTGCCAGCAGGGGGACAGAATCCAATCAGCCCCAGCATTTT.

The chain uses TRBV29-1 and TRBJ1-5; TRBD1 might be the D (5 bases). Germline V gene data show CDR1 as SQVTM and CDR2 as ANQGSEA. The CDR3 length is 13 residues. The V end was cut by 4 bases, the J end by 4 bases, with 11 bases between. This CDR3 reads CSVGIGGNQPQHF. For the CDR3, the DNA is TGCAGCGTTGGGATTGGGGGAAATCAGCCCCAGCATTTT.

CDR3 residues: CASSPRPYF. CDR3 DNA: TGTGCCAGCAGCCCTCGACCGTACTTC. The rearrangement joins TRBV7-9 to TRBJ2-7; D gene uncertain. From germline, CDR1 is SEHNR and CDR2 FQNEAQ (reference sequence). V shed 5 bases and J shed 12 bases, with 8 bases lying between them. CDR3 length equals 9 residues.

The chain couples TRBV25-1 to TRBJ2-3; 7 bases match TRBD1. There are 14 residues in the CDR3. V lost 5 bases and J lost 5; bases outside the gene matches: 7. The germline V gene has CDR1 MGHDK and CDR2 SYGVNS. The CDR3 sequence is CASSPGQPGDTQYF. The CDR3 DNA sequence: TGTGCCAGCAGTCCGGGACAGCCCGGAGATACGCAGTATTTT.

CDR3 bases: TGTGCCAGCAGCCCCCTTTTCCAGCGGGGTCACAATGAGCAGTTCTTC. Translating gives CASSPLFQRGHNEQFF. V usage is TRBV14 and J usage is TRBJ2-1, with 7 bases fitting TRBD2. Germline trimming cut 4 bases from V and 5 bases from J; bases unmatched to any gene: 11. Germline V gene data show CDR1 as SGHDN and CDR2 as FVKESK. The CDR3 is 16 amino acids.

The V call is TRBV18, the J call TRBJ2-1, with 10 positions matching TRBD2. This CDR3 region has 17 residues. The V and J ends lost 4 bases and 8 bases, in that order; junction bases with no gene match: 14. The germline gives CDR1 KGHSH, CDR2 LQKENI. CDR3 sequence: CASSRSQRGGRGDEQFF. Written as DNA, the CDR3 is TGTGCCAGCTCACGATCCCAGCGGGGGGGCCGGGGCGATGAGCAGTTCTTC. The full variable domain, rest sourced from reference TRBV18 and TRBJ2-1, is NAGVMQNPRHLVRRRGQEARLRCSPMKGHSHVYWYRQLPEEGLKFMVYLQKENIIDESGMPKERFSAEFPKEGPSILRIQQVVRGDSAAYFCASSRSQRGGRGDEQFFGPGTRLTVL.

The chain is built from TRBV5-1 and TRBJ2-3; D uncertain. The CDR3 consists of 15 residues. Trimming removed 0 bases at V and 2 bases at J, with 10 bases between. The germline gives CDR1 SGHRS, CDR2 YFSETQ. As DNA, the CDR3 is TGCGCCAGCAGCTTGGAAGGGTTACTCACAGATACGCAGTATTTT. This gives the protein CASSLEGLLTDTQYF.

This clone came up once. This chain uses TRBV7-9 with TRBJ2-3, with 7 bases that match TRBD2. This CDR3 region has 14 residues. V lost 2 bases, J lost 4 bases, and 3 bases stayed unmatched. CDR1 and CDR2 (germline): SEHNR, FQNEAQ (reference sequence). The CDR3 DNA sequence: TGTGCCAGCAGCTTATCGGGGAGGGCAGATACGCAGTATTTT. This gives the protein CASSLSGRADTQYF.

This clone was seen once. V and J are TRBV5-6 and TRBJ1-1; perhaps TRBD1 as D (5 bases). Trimming removed 5 bases from V and 1 base from J, with 18 bases in between. Germline-derived CDR1 and CDR2 are SGHDT and YYEEEE. This CDR3 comprises 16 residues. The CDR3 is CASSWAAGRPNTEAFF. The CDR3 DNA follows: TGTGCCAGCAGTTGGGCCGCAGGGAGACCGAACACTGAAGCTTTCTTT.

V and J are TRBV23-1 and TRBJ2-5; TRBD1 might be the D (6 bases). TRBV23-1 is placed among ORFs of uncertain function. V was cut by 8 bases and J by 1 base, with 14 bases left in between. This CDR3 spans 14 amino acids. CDR3 in amino acids: CASRKTGTQETQYF. CDR3 sequence (DNA): TGCGCCAGCCGAAAGACAGGTACCCAAGAGACCCAGTACTTC.

V usage is TRBV7-9 and J usage is TRBJ1-4, with 7 bases fitting TRBD1. CDR1 is SEHNR and CDR2 is FQNEAQ in the germline V gene (reference sequence). This CDR3 region has 14 residues. The V and J ends lost 5 bases and 4 bases, in that order; junction bases with no gene match: 4. CDR3 residues: CASSLRQGNEKLFF. In DNA, the CDR3 is TGTGCCAGCAGCCTTAGACAGGGTAATGAAAAACTGTTTTTT.

This clone was detected only once. The rearrangement uses TRBV7-3 and TRBJ2-3, with D possibly matching TRBD1 (5 bases). There are 15 residues in the CDR3. Trimming stripped 3 bases from V and 2 bases from J, with 12 bases between. Per germline, CDR1 SGHTA and CDR2 FQGTGA. The CDR3 protein is CASSFLGRSTDTQYF. CDR3 coding DNA: TGTGCCAGCAGCTTCCTGGGGCGGTCCACAGATACGCAGTATTTT.

The table lists this clone with a few counts. The CDR3 reads CASSLTGQGIRETQYF. The CDR3 nucleotides read TGTGCCAGCAGCTTGACAGGACAGGGGATCAGAGAGACCCAGTACTTC. The V call is TRBV5-4, the J call TRBJ2-5; 9 nucleotides agree with TRBD1. Germline CDR1 and CDR2: SGHNT and YYREEE (reference sequence). The CDR3 length is 16 residues. Trimming at V came to 1 base and at J to 4 bases, leaving 8 bases not matched to a gene.

The gene calls are TRBV29-1 and TRBJ1-1; D unresolved. CDR3 length: 10 residues. Per germline, CDR1 SQVTM and CDR2 ANQGSEA. V was shortened by 5 bases and J by 3 bases, with 4 bases between the two germline ends. The CDR3: CSVIDTEAFF. The CDR3 bases are TGCAGCGTTATCGACACTGAAGCTTTCTTT.

The rearrangement uses TRBV6-1 and TRBJ2-1, with 10 nucleotides matching TRBD2. Germline loops: CDR1 MNHNS, CDR2 SASEGT. J was trimmed by 4 bases and V by 0 bases; bases with no gene match: 6. This CDR3 spans 17 amino acids. The DNA of the CDR3 is TGTGCCAGCAGTGAAGCGGCTAGCGGGGGAGGTTACAATGAGCAGTTCTTC. Amino acids: CASSEAASGGGYNEQFF.

The V and J genes are TRBV9 and TRBJ1-6, with 8 nucleotides matching TRBD1. Germline V gives CDR1 SGDLS, CDR2 YYNGEE. The length of the CDR3 is 16 residues. The V gene end was trimmed by 5 bases and the J gene end by 6 bases; junction bases not matched to a gene: 10. The CDR3 region is CASSDQGAGGNSPLHF. The CDR3 DNA is TGTGCCAGCAGTGATCAGGGGGCTGGGGGTAATTCACCCCTCCACTTT.

V usage is TRBV11-2 and J usage is TRBJ1-3, with D tentatively TRBD1 (5 bases). This CDR3 comprises 14 residues. Germline CDR1 is SGHAT and CDR2 is FQNNGV. The V gene lost 4 bases and the J gene lost 0 bases, with 7 bases spanning the gap. The CDR3 coding sequence is TGTGCCAGCAGCTACGGGGCCTCTGGAAACACCATATATTTT. Protein: CASSYGASGNTIYF. Complete variable domain (other parts from reference TRBV11-2 and TRBJ1-3): EAGVAQSPRYKIIEKRQSVAFWCNPISGHATLYWYQQILGQGPKLLIQFQNNGVVDDSQLPKDRFSAERLKGVDSTLKIQPAKLEDSAVYLCASSYGASGNTIYFGEGSWLTVV.

As concerns this clone: The final CDR3 position lacks the conserved phenylalanine or tryptophan, pointing to a likely read error. The DNA is omitted, as the CDR3 cannot be located on it reliably, and the CDR3 follows TCRdb's listing. V gene TRBV19 combines with J gene TRBJ1-1. Ends included, the CDR3 has 9 residues. From germline, CDR1 is LNHDA and CDR2 SQIVND (reference sequence). CDR3 region: CASFPRSFL.

In its sample, this clone was seen once. The chain joins TRBV2 to TRBJ2-1; D may match TRBD1 or TRBD2 (6 bases each). Germline V gene sequence: CDR1 SNHLY, CDR2 FYNNEI. V was cut by 4 bases and J by 5 bases, with 12 bases left in between. There are 14 residues in the CDR3. The CDR3 protein is CASSGGALDNEQFF. In DNA form, the CDR3 reads TGTGCCAGCAGTGGGGGGGCGCTGGACAATGAGCAGTTCTTC.

The chain combines TRBV18 with TRBJ2-5, with TRBD1 matching over 9 bases. V lost 5 bases, J lost 4 bases, and 8 bases stayed unmatched. From germline, CDR1 is KGHSH and CDR2 LQKENI. The length of the CDR3 is 15 residues. The CDR3 reads CASSGGQGNSETQYF. The DNA for the CDR3 is TGTGCCAGCTCAGGCGGACAGGGGAACTCAGAGACCCAGTACTTC.

This clone was seen a handful of times. J is TRBJ1-5 and V is TRBV30; unclear D gene. V shed 4 bases and J shed 0 bases, with 4 bases lying between them. CDR1 and CDR2 from the germline V gene are GTSNPN and SVGIG (reference sequence). CDR3 size: 12 residues. Here the CDR3 DNA reads TGTGCCTGGAAGGGTAGCAATCAGCCCCAGCATTTT. This codes for CAWKGSNQPQHF. Drawing the rest from reference TRBV30 and TRBJ1-5, the complete variable domain is SQTIHQWPATLVQPVGSPLSLECTVEGTSNPNLYWYRQAAGRGLQLLFYSVGIGQISSEVPQNLSASRPQDRQFILSSKKLLLSDSGFYLCAWKGSNQPQHFGDGTRLSIL.

The J gene is TRBJ2-2, the V gene TRBV2; D remains unclear. There are 15 residues in the CDR3. Trimming pared 2 bases from V and 3 bases from J, leaving 10 bases between. The germline gives CDR1 SNHLY, CDR2 FYNNEI. The CDR3 loop is CASSESTTYTGELFF. The CDR3 DNA reads TGTGCCAGCAGTGAAAGTACCACGTACACCGGGGAGCTGTTTTTT.

The rearrangement uses TRBV5-1 and TRBJ2-7; D may be TRBD1 or TRBD2 (6 bases each). The CDR3 contains 12 residues. The V gene lost 4 bases and the J gene lost 5 bases, with 10 bases spanning the gap. CDR1 is SGHRS and CDR2 is YFSETQ in the germline V gene. CDR3 sequence reads: CASSLGGDEQYF. CDR3 DNA: TGCGCCAGCAGCCTGGGGGGCGACGAGCAGTACTTC.

The rearrangement joins TRBV5-6 to TRBJ1-1; D remains ambiguous. This CDR3 is 14 amino acids long. Looked up from germline, CDR1 is SGHDT and CDR2 is YYEEEE. V lost 4 bases to trimming and J lost 1 base, with 11 bases between them. The CDR3 protein is CASSLVVGNTEAFF. CDR3 in DNA: TGTGCCAGCAGCCTGGTAGTAGGGAACACTGAAGCTTTCTTT.

The V call is TRBV30, the J call TRBJ2-7; 14 nucleotides match TRBD2. The CDR3 spans 15 residues. The V gene end was trimmed by 1 base and the J gene end by 3 bases; junction bases not matched to a gene: 2. Germline CDR1 is GTSNPN and CDR2 is SVGIG (reference sequence). CDR3 bases: TGTGCCTGGAGTGGAGGGACTAGCGGGGGCTACGAGCAGTACTTC. It yields the protein CAWSGGTSGGYEQYF.

The rearrangement links TRBV7-2 to TRBJ1-5; D gene uncertain. The CDR3 contains 16 residues. V lost 3 bases and J 5 bases, leaving 17 bases between the germline ends. Looked up from germline, CDR1 is SGHTA and CDR2 is FQGNSA. CDR3 nucleotide sequence: TGTGCCAGCAGCTTTTATGCCCCGGGGAGGGATCAGCCCCAGCATTTT. The encoded protein is CASSFYAPGRDQPQHF.

This chain joins TRBV6-5 and TRBJ2-7; weak D call: TRBD1 (5 bases). From germline, CDR1 is MNHEY and CDR2 SVGAGI. The ends were cut back, 0 bases at V and 2 bases at J, with 8 bases in the middle. The CDR3 sequence is 14 residues long. The CDR3 region is CASSYSTETYEQYF. CDR3 nucleotides: TGTGCCAGCAGTTACTCGACAGAAACCTACGAGCAGTACTTC.

This rearrangement joins TRBV9 to TRBJ2-7; no clear D. Trimming took off 0 bases at V and 6 bases at J, with 10 bases between the two ends. This CDR3 has 13 amino acids. The germline CDR1 and CDR2 sequences are SGDLS and YYNGEE. The CDR3 nucleotides read TGTGCCAGCAGCGTAGCTCTGATCTCCGAGCAGTACTTC. Protein sequence: CASSVALISEQYF.

This clone was seen only a few times. The V call is TRBV7-6, the J call TRBJ2-3; TRBD1 matches at 9 bases. This CDR3 spans 17 amino acids. V shed 1 base, J shed 3 bases, and the junction held 8 bases outside the gene matches. Germline V lookup: CDR1 SGHVS, CDR2 FNYEAQ. CDR3 in amino acids: CASSLGVGQGSTDTQYF. The CDR3 bases are TGTGCCAGCAGCTTAGGGGTGGGACAGGGTAGTACAGATACGCAGTATTTT.